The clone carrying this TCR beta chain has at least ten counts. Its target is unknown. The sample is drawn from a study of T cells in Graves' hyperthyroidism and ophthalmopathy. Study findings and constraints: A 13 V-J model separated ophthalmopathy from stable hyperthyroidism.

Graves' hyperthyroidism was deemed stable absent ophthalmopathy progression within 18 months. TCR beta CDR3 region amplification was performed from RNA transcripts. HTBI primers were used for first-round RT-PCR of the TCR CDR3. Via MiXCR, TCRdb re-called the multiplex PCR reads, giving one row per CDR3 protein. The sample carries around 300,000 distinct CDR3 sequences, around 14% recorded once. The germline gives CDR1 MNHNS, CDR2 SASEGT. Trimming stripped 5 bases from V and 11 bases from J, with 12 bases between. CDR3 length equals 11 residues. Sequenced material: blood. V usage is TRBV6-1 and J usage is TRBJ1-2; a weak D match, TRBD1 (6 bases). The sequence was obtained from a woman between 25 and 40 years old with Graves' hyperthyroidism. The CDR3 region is CASSNDRRYTF. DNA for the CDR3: TGTGCCAGCAGTAATGACAGGAGGTACACCTTC.